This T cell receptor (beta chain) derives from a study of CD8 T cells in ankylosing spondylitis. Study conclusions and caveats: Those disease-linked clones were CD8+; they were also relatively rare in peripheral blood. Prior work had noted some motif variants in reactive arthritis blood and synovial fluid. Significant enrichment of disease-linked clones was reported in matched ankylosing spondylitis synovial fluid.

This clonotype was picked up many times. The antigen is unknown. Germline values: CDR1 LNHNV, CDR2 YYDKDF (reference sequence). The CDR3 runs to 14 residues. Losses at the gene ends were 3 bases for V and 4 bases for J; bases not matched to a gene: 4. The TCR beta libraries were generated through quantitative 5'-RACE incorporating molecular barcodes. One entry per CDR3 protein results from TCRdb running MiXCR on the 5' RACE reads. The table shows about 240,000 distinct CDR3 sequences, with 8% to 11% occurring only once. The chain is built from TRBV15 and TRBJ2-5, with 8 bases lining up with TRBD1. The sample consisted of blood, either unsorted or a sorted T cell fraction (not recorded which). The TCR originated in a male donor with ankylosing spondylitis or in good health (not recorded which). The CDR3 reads CATSSPGTGETQYF. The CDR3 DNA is TGTGCCACCAGCAGCCCCGGGACAGGAGAGACCCAGTACTTC.